Shown below are 32 T cell receptor beta chains from a single sample sequenced in a study of blood T cell repertoires in COVID-19. Some clones are missing from TCRdb's copy, which holds only in-frame ones; the method was immunoSEQ multiplex PCR. The table lists 40,000 to 65,000 clones, 85% to 90% of them singletons. Source material: peripheral blood. These receptors all stem from a man between 65 and 80 years old with active COVID-19.

J is TRBJ1-4 and V is TRBV15; D is undetermined. Deletions cut 8 bases from V and 4 bases from J, with 11 bases between. CDR1 is LNHNV and CDR2 is YYDKDF in the germline V gene (reference sequence). The length of the CDR3 is 13 residues. This CDR3 reads CATGRDFNEKLFF. Here the CDR3 DNA reads TGTGCCACCGGACGGGATTTTAATGAAAAACTGTTTTTT.

This chain connects TRBV4-1 to TRBJ1-1; 7 positions agree with TRBD1. The CDR3 contains 17 residues. The V gene end was trimmed by 1 base and the J gene end by 3 bases; junction bases not matched to a gene: 11. Germline lookup yields CDR1 MGHRA and CDR2 YSYEKL. In DNA, the CDR3 is TGCGCCAGCAGCCAAGTGTACAGGGGTATATCGGACACTGAAGCTTTCTTT. It codes for CASSQVYRGISDTEAFF.

The rearrangement links TRBV6-4 to TRBJ2-3; 10 nucleotides match TRBD1. The CDR3 is 16 amino acids. Trimming removed 4 bases from V and 4 bases from J; junction bases left unmatched: 8. Germline V lookup: CDR1 MRHNA, CDR2 SNTAGT. CDR3 DNA sequence: TGTGCCAGCAGTGCGGGACAGGGGTCGGGGGCAGATACGCAGTATTTT. Its protein is CASSAGQGSGADTQYF.

The chain is built from TRBV19 and TRBJ2-6; tentatively, D is TRBD2 (5 bases). Trimming removed 3 bases at V and 0 bases at J, with 6 bases between. CDR3 length: 15 residues. The germline V gene has CDR1 LNHDA and CDR2 SQIVND (reference sequence). CDR3 protein: CASSMRASGANVLTF. CDR3 nucleotides: TGTGCCAGTAGTATGCGGGCCTCTGGGGCCAACGTCCTGACTTTC. The full variable domain, completed using reference TRBV19 and TRBJ2-6, is DGGITQSPKYLFRKEGQNVTLSCEQNLNHDAMYWYRQDPGQGLRLIYYSQIVNDFQKGDIAEGYSVSREKKESFPLTVTSAQKNPTAFYLCASSMRASGANVLTFGAGSRLTVL.

The J gene is TRBJ2-1, the V gene TRBV7-3, with TRBD2 matching over 8 bases. Germline V CDR1 and CDR2: SGHTA, FQGTGA. CDR3 length: 15 amino acids. Trimming at V came to 2 bases and at J to 5 bases, leaving 5 bases not matched to a gene. For the CDR3, the DNA is TGTGCCAGCAGCTTACGGCTAGCGGGTCACAATGAGCAGTTCTTC. Protein: CASSLRLAGHNEQFF.

The chain combines TRBV19 with TRBJ1-1, with 8 bases lining up with TRBD1. The germline V gene has CDR1 LNHDA and CDR2 SQIVND (reference sequence). V lost 8 bases, J lost 6 bases, and 8 bases stayed unmatched. This CDR3 region has 13 residues. The DNA for the CDR3 is TGTGCCAGTTCGCAGACAGGGGTATCTGAAGCTTTCTTT. It codes for CASSQTGVSEAFF.

The chain couples TRBV7-9 to TRBJ1-2, with 7 bases fitting TRBD1. CDR3 length: 13 residues. Germline V lookup: CDR1 SEHNR, CDR2 FQNEAQ (reference sequence). With 6 bases clipped from V and 8 bases from J, the junction kept 9 bases outside the gene matches. In DNA form, the CDR3 reads TGTGCCAGCAGTTCTGCAGGGGGGCGCGGCTACACCTTC. It yields the protein CASSSAGGRGYTF.

The genes are TRBV27 and TRBJ1-1, with a possible D match to TRBD1 (6 bases). V was clipped by 6 bases and J by 4 bases, with 18 bases between them. Germline lookup yields CDR1 MNHEY and CDR2 SMNVEV (reference sequence). The CDR3 length is 15 residues. CDR3 nucleotides: TGTGCCAGCAGGCGCTCTTCACAGGGTCTCACTGAAGCTTTCTTT. It encodes CASRRSSQGLTEAFF.

The CDR3 coding sequence is TGTGCCAGCAGCGTCACTAGCGGGTACACAGATACGCAGTATTTT. Translated: CASSVTSGYTDTQYF. The gene calls are TRBV7-3 and TRBJ2-3, with 9 nucleotides matching TRBD2. J lost 2 bases, V lost 5 bases, and 5 bases had no gene match. The CDR3 is 15 residues long. Germline lookup yields CDR1 SGHTA and CDR2 FQGTGA.

This clone has only one observation. V is TRBV5-1 and J is TRBJ1-2; the match to TRBD1 covers 9 bases. Germline CDR1 SGHRS, CDR2 YFSETQ. This CDR3 comprises 17 residues. J was trimmed by 2 bases and V by 5 bases; bases with no gene match: 13. The DNA for the CDR3 is TGCGCCAGCAGATACCGGGACAGGGAGCTTCCCAACTATGGCTACACCTTC. Its protein is CASRYRDRELPNYGYTF. Full variable domain (remainder filled in from reference TRBV5-1 and TRBJ1-2): KAGVTQTPRYLIKTRGQQVTLSCSPISGHRSVSWYQQTPGQGLQFLFEYFSETQRNKGNFPGRFSGRQFSNSRSEMNVSTLELGDSALYLCASRYRDRELPNYGYTFGSGTRLTVV.

The chain links TRBV7-6 to TRBJ1-2, with D unresolved. The CDR3 length is 14 residues. V dropped 9 bases and J dropped 4 bases, with 18 bases sitting between them. Germline values: CDR1 SGHVS, CDR2 FNYEAQ. The CDR3 DNA reads as TGTGCCAGTTCACCTTCAGGACTGACCTATGGCTACACCTTC. Protein: CASSPSGLTYGYTF.

The V and J genes are TRBV27 and TRBJ1-2; TRBD1 matches 9 bases. CDR1 MNHEY and CDR2 SMNVEV come from the germline V gene (reference sequence). J was trimmed by 7 bases and V by 5 bases; bases with no gene match: 2. CDR3 length: 12 residues. In nucleotides, the CDR3 is TGTGCCAGCAGTCGGACAGGGGTTGGCTACACCTTC. It translates to CASSRTGVGYTF.

The V and J genes are TRBV7-3 and TRBJ2-7; the D gene is possibly TRBD1 (6 bases). Per germline, CDR1 SGHTA and CDR2 FQGTGA. Trimming stripped 5 bases from V and 6 bases from J, with 17 bases between. The CDR3 totals 14 residues. DNA for the CDR3: TGTGCCAGCAGCCGGACAGCCTTGGCGAGCGAGCAGTACTTC. This sequence encodes CASSRTALASEQYF.

The chain uses TRBV7-2 and TRBJ2-7; 8 nucleotides agree with TRBD1. V trimming: 5 bases; J trimming: 2 bases; junction bases outside the gene matches: 5. Germline CDR1 is SGHTA and CDR2 is FQGNSA. The CDR3 is made up of 14 amino acids. The CDR3 nucleotides are TGTGCCAGCAGCCCGACAGGGGTTCCCTACGAGCAGTACTTC. This codes for CASSPTGVPYEQYF.

The chain carries TRBV11-3 and TRBJ2-7; no definite D call. The CDR3 extends over 12 amino acids. Looked up from germline, CDR1 is SGHNT and CDR2 is YENEEA. V was pared by 4 bases and J by 2 bases, with 6 bases between. CDR3 loop: CASSSGAYEQYF. The CDR3 DNA sequence: TGTGCCAGCAGCTCAGGCGCCTACGAGCAGTACTTC.

V usage is TRBV5-5 and J usage is TRBJ2-2; 8 bases agree with TRBD2. Trimming at V came to 6 bases and at J to 0 bases, leaving 10 bases not matched to a gene. Germline V CDR1 and CDR2: SGHKS, YYEKEE (reference sequence). This CDR3 has 17 residues. The CDR3 DNA reads as TGTGCCAGCACCCTCCCCCCGGGAGGGACGAACACCGGGGAGCTGTTTTTT. Its protein product is CASTLPPGGTNTGELFF.

This chain uses TRBV9 with TRBJ1-2; weak D call: TRBD1 (6 bases). The V end lost 4 bases, the J end lost 3 bases, and 19 bases lay between the germline ends. This CDR3 has 16 amino acids. Germline CDR1 reads SGDLS; CDR2 reads YYNGEE. In DNA, the CDR3 is TGTGCCAGCAGCCATGGAGTGGGCAGGGGAGACTATGGCTACACCTTC. As protein: CASSHGVGRGDYGYTF.

The chain is built from TRBV15 and TRBJ2-2, with 11 bases fitting TRBD2. V lost 0 bases and J lost 4; bases outside the gene matches: 4. CDR3 length equals 17 residues. The germline gives CDR1 LNHNV, CDR2 YYDKDF (reference sequence). The CDR3 DNA sequence: TGTGCCACCAGCAGAGATCTGCTAGCGGGGGGCACCGGGGAGCTGTTTTTT. It translates to CATSRDLLAGGTGELFF.

The rearrangement joins TRBV7-2 to TRBJ1-5, with D possibly TRBD1 on 6 matching bases. V was cut by 6 bases and J by 2 bases, with 17 bases left in between. This CDR3 comprises 16 residues. Germline assignment: CDR1 SGHTA and CDR2 FQGNSA. Written as DNA, the CDR3 is TGTGCCAGCAGTTCACTCTACAGGGTTGGCAATCAGCCCCAGCATTTT. It specifies CASSSLYRVGNQPQHF.

V usage is TRBV7-9 and J usage is TRBJ1-2, with 9 bases aligning to TRBD1. Germline V gives CDR1 SEHNR, CDR2 FQNEAQ (reference sequence). This CDR3 spans 13 amino acids. V shed 4 bases and J 4 bases; nucleotides not matched to a gene: 1. This chain's CDR3 is CASSSGQGYGYTF. In nucleotides, the CDR3 is TGTGCCAGCAGCTCGGGACAGGGCTATGGCTACACCTTC.

The chain uses TRBV9 and TRBJ2-7; TRBD1 agrees at 7 bases. Germline V gene data show CDR1 as SGDLS and CDR2 as YYNGEE. Trimming took 3 bases from V and 3 from J; bases not matched to a gene: 9. The CDR3 loop spans 15 amino acids. The CDR3 DNA sequence: TGTGCCAGCAGCGCCCGGGACAGCGAAATCTACGAGCAGTACTTC. It specifies CASSARDSEIYEQYF.

The chain combines TRBV6-5 with TRBJ2-7; 7 bases are a match to TRBD2. The germline V gene has CDR1 MNHEY and CDR2 SVGAGI. The length of the CDR3 is 12 residues. The J segment lost 3 bases and the V segment lost 6 bases, leaving 2 bases of the junction unmatched. The CDR3 DNA reads TGTGCCAGCAGGGGGGGGGTCTACGAGCAGTACTTC. The encoded protein is CASRGGVYEQYF.

This sequence joins TRBV12-3 or TRBV12-4 and TRBJ1-2; a weak D match, TRBD1 (5 bases). This CDR3 is 13 amino acids long. V lost 5 bases and J 3 bases, leaving 10 bases between the germline ends. The CDR3 DNA sequence: TGTGCCAGCAGTCTCGACAGCTACTATGGCTACACCTTC. It yields the protein CASSLDSYYGYTF.

The chain recombines TRBV9 with TRBJ2-1; a weak D match, TRBD2 (7 bases). The germline gives CDR1 SGDLS, CDR2 YYNGEE. V lost 0 bases and J lost 7, with 11 bases in between. The CDR3 runs 14 residues. This CDR3 is CASSVAGGGNEQFF. The CDR3 nucleotides read TGTGCCAGCAGCGTAGCGGGGGGCGGTAATGAGCAGTTCTTC.

This clone was observed a single time. The genes are TRBV7-8 and TRBJ1-1; no definite D call. V lost 5 bases, J lost 1 base, and 8 bases lay in between. The CDR3 is made up of 13 amino acids. Germline V gene data show CDR1 as SGHVS and CDR2 as FQNEAQ. The CDR3 is CASSRGSNTEAFF. The CDR3 bases are TGTGCCAGCAGCCGCGGGTCGAACACTGAAGCTTTCTTT.

The gene calls are TRBV7-6 and TRBJ1-2, with D maybe TRBD1 (6 bases). V dropped 4 bases and J dropped 4 bases, with 19 bases sitting between them. The V gene's germline CDR1 is SGHVS and CDR2 FNYEAQ. The CDR3 consists of 16 residues. In DNA form, the CDR3 reads TGTGCCAGCAGCTCCCTAAACAGGGACGGAAGCTATGGCTACACCTTC. Translation: CASSSLNRDGSYGYTF. Looking up the rest from reference TRBV7-6 and TRBJ1-2 gives the full variable domain: GAGVSQSPRYKVTKRGQDVALRCDPISGHVSLYWYRQALGQGPEFLTYFNYEAQQDKSGLPNDRFSAERPEGSISTLTIQRTEQRDSAMYRCASSSLNRDGSYGYTFGSGTRLTVV.

CDR3 in amino acids: CASSQGETQPQHF. The CDR3 nucleotides read TGTGCCAGCAGCCAAGGGGAGACTCAGCCCCAGCATTTT. This sequence joins TRBV4-2 and TRBJ1-5, with D unclear. CDR3 size: 13 residues. Between the trimmed V and J ends, which lost 1 base and 6 bases, there was a span of 7 bases. In germline, CDR1 is LGHNA, CDR2 YNFKEQ.

V usage is TRBV2 and J usage is TRBJ2-5; a weak D match, TRBD1 (7 bases). CDR3 length: 16 residues. Germline V gene data show CDR1 as SNHLY and CDR2 as FYNNEI. V was cut by 6 bases and J by 4 bases, with 21 bases left in between. CDR3 amino acids: CASSSGASGGTETQYF. The CDR3 coding sequence is TGTGCCAGCAGCTCGGGGGCCTCAGGGGGGACAGAGACCCAGTACTTC.

V is TRBV6-5 and J is TRBJ2-7; D is possibly TRBD2 (6 bases). The V gene lost 10 bases and the J gene lost 1 base, with 8 bases spanning the gap. The V gene's germline CDR1 is MNHEY and CDR2 SVGAGI. The CDR3 runs 11 residues. CDR3: CAIRGSYEQYF. DNA of the CDR3: TGTGCCATCCGGGGGTCCTACGAGCAGTACTTC.

The rearrangement uses TRBV18 and TRBJ2-1, with 10 bases aligning to TRBD1. The V segment lost 3 bases and the J segment 6 bases; nucleotides outside the gene matches: 14. Germline V gene data show CDR1 as KGHSH and CDR2 as LQKENI. CDR3 length: 18 residues. The CDR3 DNA is TGTGCCAGCTCACCCCTCGACTGGACAGGGGGGCAGGTCAATGAGCAGTTCTTC. Protein: CASSPLDWTGGQVNEQFF.

The J gene is TRBJ2-2, the V gene TRBV7-9; 8 bases match TRBD2. The CDR3 runs 16 residues. Germline CDR1 is SEHNR and CDR2 is FQNEAQ (reference sequence). J lost 5 bases, V lost 2 bases, and 7 bases had no gene match. The CDR3 DNA reads as TGTGCCAGCAGCTTACGGGACGGCGGGGGGACCGGGGAGCTGTTTTTT. Translating gives CASSLRDGGGTGELFF.

J is TRBJ1-2 and V is TRBV2, with TRBD1 identical over 9 bases. The CDR3 runs to 14 residues. The germline gives CDR1 SNHLY, CDR2 FYNNEI. V was pared by 6 bases and J by 4 bases, with 6 bases of the junction left unmatched. CDR3 bases: TGTGCCAGCAGGTACAGGGGGCTTGGCTATGGCTACACCTTC. Amino acid sequence: CASRYRGLGYGYTF.